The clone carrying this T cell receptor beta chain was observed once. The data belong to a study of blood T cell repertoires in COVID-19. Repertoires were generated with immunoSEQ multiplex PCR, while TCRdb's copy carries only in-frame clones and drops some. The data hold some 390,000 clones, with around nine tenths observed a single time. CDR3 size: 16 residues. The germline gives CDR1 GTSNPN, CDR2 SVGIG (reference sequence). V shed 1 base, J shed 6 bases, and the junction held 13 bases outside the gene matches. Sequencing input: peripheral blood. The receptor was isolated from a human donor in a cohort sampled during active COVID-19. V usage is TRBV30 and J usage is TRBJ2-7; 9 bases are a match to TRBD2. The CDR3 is CAWSASPGLASGEQYF. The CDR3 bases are TGTGCCTGGAGTGCCTCGCCGGGACTAGCAAGCGGCGAGCAGTACTTC.